This T cell receptor beta chain was retrieved from a study of shared clonotypes between healthy human individuals. Study findings and constraints: A few donors held about 5% of naive CD4 clonotypes in common. Generation of non-shared clonotypes was less probable than generation of clonotypes shared by all four donors. On the whole, naive subsets had larger estimated richness than memory subsets had.

Genomic DNA belonging to each subset was distributed in equal measure over several immunoSEQ plates. Some clones are missing from TCRdb's copy, which holds only in-frame ones; the method was immunoSEQ multiplex PCR. The sample lists 2 million to 3 million clones, 93% occurring once. To note about this clone: Its antigen remains unknown.

The V gene's germline CDR1 is SGHNT and CDR2 YYREEE (reference sequence). CDR3 length equals 15 residues. Trimming took off 4 bases at V and 7 bases at J, with 20 bases between the two ends. The TCR sequence derives from a man between 18 and 29 years old in good health. Some clones in this sample may be carry-over from other donors' samples. This chain joins TRBV5-4 and TRBJ1-2; D remains unclear. The sample was naive CD4+ T cells from PBMCs. Noted subset: CD45RA+ positively selected. The CDR3 spells CASSPPASPLSGYTF. The CDR3 DNA follows: TGTGCCAGCAGCCCCCCTGCATCGCCCCTTAGTGGCTACACCTTC.